This T cell receptor beta chain was sequenced for a study of cytomegalovirus exposure and HLA in healthy donors. Background on the study: The early release's HLA-typed donors yielded 80 million to 95 million unique TCRs. Study-wide results and limits: For TCR beta chains, V- and J-gene trimming was later linked to a missense DCLRE1C variant.

In regard to this clone: The antigen is undetermined.

Vbeta (60) and Jbeta (13) primers were used in the PCR. Measured with immunoSEQ multiplex PCR; TCRdb has only the in-frame clones, and not every one. The sample shows some 150,000 clones, about 79% of them seen only once. Germline V lookup: CDR1 SGHRS, CDR2 YFSETQ. The CDR3 consists of 14 residues. V lost 4 bases to trimming and J lost 6 bases; unmatched junction nucleotides: 6. This chain connects TRBV5-1 to TRBJ1-1; 10 bases are a match to TRBD1. This receptor was taken from a woman aged 50 to 60 in good health and CMV-seronegative. Sequencing was done on a sample of PBMCs. The CDR3 DNA reads TGCGCCAGCAGCGTGACAGGGGGCGCGGCTGAAGCTTTCTTT. It yields the protein CASSVTGGAAEAFF. The entire variable domain, with the rest obtained from reference TRBV5-1 and TRBJ1-1, is as follows: KAGVTQTPRYLIKTRGQQVTLSCSPISGHRSVSWYQQTPGQGLQFLFEYFSETQRNKGNFPGRFSGRQFSNSRSEMNVSTLELGDSALYLCASSVTGGAAEAFFGQGTRLTVV.